Below, 14 T cell receptor beta chains from the same sample are listed, as sequenced in a study of blood T cells in healthy people across ages. A second PCR, run for roughly 7 to 12 cycles, used a sample-barcoded 5' primer plus a J-beta primer mix. TCRdb independently ran MiXCR on the 5' RACE reads; one entry per CDR3 protein. The sample lists hundreds of thousands of distinct CDR3 sequences; approximately 30% were seen once. The sequencing sample was made of blood. Source of these receptors: a woman older than 75 in good health.

The chain links TRBV6-6 to TRBJ1-1; no reliable D call. Germline V gene sequence: CDR1 MNHNY, CDR2 SVGAGI (reference sequence). Trimming left V 6 bases short and J 6 bases short, with 8 bases between. The CDR3 has 11 residues. The CDR3 nucleotides are TGTGCCAGCAGCGATGGACCTGAAGCTTTCTTT. Encoded protein: CASSDGPEAFF.

At least ten counts were recorded for this clonotype. CDR3 nucleotides: TGTGCCATCAGTCAGGGGGCAGAGACCCAGTACTTC. Translated, it gives CAISQGAETQYF. The genes are TRBV10-3 and TRBJ2-5; 8 bases map to TRBD1. The germline gives CDR1 ENHRY, CDR2 SYGVKD. This CDR3 region has 12 residues. Trimming removed 5 bases from V and 4 bases from J; junction bases left unmatched: 0.

The rearrangement joins TRBV4-1 to TRBJ2-7, with D perhaps TRBD2 (5 bases). Near its end, the DNA agrees better with TRBJ2-5, so the J call may be wrong. Germline CDR1 and CDR2: MGHRA and YSYEKL. The length of the CDR3 is 16 residues. The CDR3 DNA reads TGCGCCAGCAGCCAAGAGGACTGGACCAAGGGAGAGACCCAGTACTTC. Amino acid sequence: CASSQEDWTKGETQYF.

This clonotype was observed a handful of times. The chain joins TRBV27 to TRBJ2-5; no clear D gene. V was shortened by 5 bases and J by 3 bases, with 13 bases between the two germline ends. This CDR3 region has 14 residues. Germline V lookup: CDR1 MNHEY, CDR2 SMNVEV (reference sequence). CDR3 in DNA: TGTGCCAGCAGTCCCCTCCGCAAAAAAGAGACCCAGTACTTC. This sequence encodes CASSPLRKKETQYF.

On this clonotype itself: A read error may be the cause here, since a much bigger clone is one base away. The chain links TRBV4-2 to TRBJ2-7; D uncertain. The CDR3 consists of 14 residues. In germline, CDR1 is LGHNA, CDR2 YNFKEQ. Here the CDR3 DNA reads TGTGCCAGCAGCCAAGAGGTACGACTCTACGGGCAGTACTTC. As protein: CASSQEVRLYGQYF.

This clonotype was counted many times. The chain uses TRBV10-3 and TRBJ2-1, with TRBD1 matching 9 bases. The length of the CDR3 is 14 residues. The V and J ends lost 2 bases and 6 bases, in that order; junction bases with no gene match: 2. Per the germline V gene, CDR1 is ENHRY and CDR2 is SYGVKD. The CDR3 is CAISERTGANEQFF. The CDR3 DNA sequence: TGTGCCATCAGTGAGCGGACAGGGGCCAATGAGCAGTTCTTC.

This clonotype was detected ten times or more. J is TRBJ1-2 and V is TRBV29-1, with D tentatively TRBD1 (5 bases). V shed 2 bases and J shed 4 bases, with 11 bases lying between them. The CDR3 has 13 residues. CDR1 is SQVTM and CDR2 is ANQGSEA in the germline V gene. The CDR3 nucleotides read TGCAGCGTTGAAATGCGGGGGAGCTATGGCTACACCTTC. As protein: CSVEMRGSYGYTF.

With respect to this clonotype: A much larger clone sits a single nucleotide away, making a read error possible. V usage is TRBV29-1 and J usage is TRBJ2-5; TRBD2 matches 9 bases. Germline CDR1 reads SQVTM; CDR2 reads ANQGSEA. CDR3 length: 12 amino acids. DNA of the CDR3: TGCAGCGTCGGGACTAGCCAAGAGACCCAGGACTTC. It translates to CSVGTSQETQDF. Supplemented by reference TRBV29-1 and TRBJ2-5, the full variable domain reads SAVISQKPSRDICQRGTSLTIQCQVDSQVTMMFWYRQQPGQSLTLIATANQGSEATYESGFVIDKFPISRPNLTFSTLTVSNMSPEDSSIYLCSVGTSQETQDFGPGTRLLVL.

V and J are TRBV20-1 and TRBJ1-5, with D possibly TRBD1 on 6 matching bases. Between the trimmed V and J ends, which lost 0 bases and 4 bases, there was a span of 13 bases. The CDR3 covers 15 residues. The germline gives CDR1 DFQATT, CDR2 SNEGSKA (reference sequence). The CDR3 sequence: CSARDNRAGNQPQHF. As DNA, the CDR3 is TGCAGTGCTAGAGACAACAGGGCTGGGAATCAGCCCCAGCATTTT.

This clonotype occurred many times. The chain combines TRBV27 with TRBJ2-7; 9 nucleotides agree with TRBD1. The CDR3 is made up of 15 amino acids. The junction had 6 bases not matched to a gene; V was cut back by 6 bases and J by 0 bases. The germline V gene encodes CDR1 MNHEY and CDR2 SMNVEV (reference sequence). The CDR3 DNA sequence: TGTGCCAGCAGCGGCGGGACAGGGTCCTCCTACGAGCAGTACTTC. As protein: CASSGGTGSSYEQYF.

CDR3 protein: CASSQGRSLMNTEAFF. Written as DNA, the CDR3 is TGCGCCAGCAGCCAAGGTCGTTCCTTGATGAACACTGAAGCTTTCTTT. The chain joins TRBV4-3 to TRBJ1-1; D not certain. The CDR3 loop spans 16 amino acids. V lost 1 base and J lost 0, with 12 bases in between. Germline V gene lookup returns CDR1 LGHNA and CDR2 YSLEER.

This clonotype was observed a few times. The chain is built from TRBV28 and TRBJ1-5; weak D call: TRBD1 (5 bases). CDR3 size: 13 residues. Germline loops: CDR1 MDHEN, CDR2 SYDVKM. V lost 6 bases and J lost 2, with 8 bases in between. This CDR3 reads CASSDSRNQPQHF. In DNA form, the CDR3 reads TGTGCCAGCAGCGACAGCCGCAATCAGCCCCAGCATTTT.

A word on this clonotype: A much larger clone differs from this one at a single base, so this may be a read error. The CDR3 does not end in the conserved phenylalanine or tryptophan, so this is likely a read error. CDR3 in amino acids: CASSGFGGGYQETQYI. CDR3 sequence (DNA): TGCGCCAGCAGCGGGTTCGGGGGAGGGTACCAAGAGACCCAGTACATC. This rearrangement joins TRBV5-1 to TRBJ2-5; 7 nucleotides line up with TRBD2. The CDR3 consists of 16 residues. J gave up 0 bases and V 4 bases, and 9 bases lay outside the gene matches. Germline V gene sequence: CDR1 SGHRS, CDR2 YFSETQ.

This clonotype was detected many times. V and J are TRBV3-1 and TRBJ1-2; the D gene is possibly TRBD1 (5 bases). Trimming took off 4 bases at V and 8 bases at J, with 20 bases between the two ends. CDR1 is LGHDT and CDR2 is YNNKEL in the germline V gene (reference sequence). The CDR3 consists of 15 residues. CDR3 protein: CASSLALGDSKGYTF. In DNA form, the CDR3 reads TGTGCCAGCAGCCTCGCCCTCGGGGACTCGAAAGGCTACACCTTC.